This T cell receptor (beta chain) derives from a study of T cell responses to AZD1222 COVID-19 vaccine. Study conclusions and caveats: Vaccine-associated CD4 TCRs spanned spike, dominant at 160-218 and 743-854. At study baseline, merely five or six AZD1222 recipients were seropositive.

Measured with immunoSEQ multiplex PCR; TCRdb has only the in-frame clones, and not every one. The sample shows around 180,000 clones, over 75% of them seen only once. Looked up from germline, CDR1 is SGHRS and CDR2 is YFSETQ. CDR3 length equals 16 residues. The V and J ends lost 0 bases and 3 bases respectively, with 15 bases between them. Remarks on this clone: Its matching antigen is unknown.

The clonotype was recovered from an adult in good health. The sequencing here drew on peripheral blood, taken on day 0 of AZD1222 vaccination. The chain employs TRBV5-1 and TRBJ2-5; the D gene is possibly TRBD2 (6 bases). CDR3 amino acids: CASSLAPGEREETQYF. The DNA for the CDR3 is TGCGCCAGCAGCTTGGCCCCGGGGGAAAGAGAAGAGACCCAGTACTTC.